These 3 T cell receptor beta chains were all obtained from the same sample, sequenced in a study of T cell clones after liver transplantation. Clones were sequenced by immunoSEQ multiplex PCR, and TCRdb holds only the in-frame ones, with some missing. This table holds 85,000 to 110,000 clones, 84% found once. The sequences come from CD4+ T cells from blood, collected 45 to 50 months after liver transplant. Receptor source: a human patient who received a liver transplant. These T cells may partly come from the graft donor.

The chain joins TRBV5-1 to TRBJ2-2, with TRBD2 identical over 16 bases. The germline V gene has CDR1 SGHRS and CDR2 YFSETQ. After removal of 4 bases from V and 5 bases from J, the junction contained 11 bases not matched to a gene. The CDR3 is made up of 19 amino acids. CDR3 sequence reads: CASSPSGLAGGEPTGELFF. The DNA of the CDR3 is TGCGCCAGCAGCCCATCGGGACTAGCGGGAGGGGAACCTACCGGGGAGCTGTTTTTT.

This clone has only a few counts. The rearrangement links TRBV2 to TRBJ1-2; no clear D. The V end lost 3 bases, the J end lost 0 bases, and 5 bases lay between the germline ends. This CDR3 region has 13 residues. The germline gives CDR1 SNHLY, CDR2 FYNNEI. The CDR3 here is CASSDGANYGYTF. Here the CDR3 DNA reads TGTGCCAGCAGTGATGGTGCTAACTATGGCTACACCTTC.

The gene calls are TRBV23-1 and TRBJ2-3; D uncertain. TRBV23-1 counts as an open reading frame of uncertain function. V was shortened by 3 bases and J by 6 bases, with 13 bases between the two germline ends. The CDR3 is 14 amino acids. CDR3 sequence (DNA): TGCGCCAGCAGTCAGCCAGGCGAATGGGATACGCAGTATTTT. It codes for CASSQPGEWDTQYF.